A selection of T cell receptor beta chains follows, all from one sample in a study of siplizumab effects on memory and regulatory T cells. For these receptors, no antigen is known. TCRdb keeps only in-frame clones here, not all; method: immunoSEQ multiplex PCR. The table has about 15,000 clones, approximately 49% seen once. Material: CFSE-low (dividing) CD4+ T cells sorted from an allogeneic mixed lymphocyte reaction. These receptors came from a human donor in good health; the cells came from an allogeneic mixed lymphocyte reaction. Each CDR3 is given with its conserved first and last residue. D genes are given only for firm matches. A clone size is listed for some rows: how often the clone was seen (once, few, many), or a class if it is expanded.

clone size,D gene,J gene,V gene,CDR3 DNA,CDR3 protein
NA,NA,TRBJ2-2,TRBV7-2,TGTGCCAGCAGCCCCCGACAGAGAACGAACACCGGGGAGCTGTTTTTT,CASSPRQRTNTGELFF
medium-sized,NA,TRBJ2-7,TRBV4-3,TGCGCCAGCAGCCAAGATTCCCGGCGGGGGCCCTACGAGCAGTACTTC,CASSQDSRRGPYEQYF
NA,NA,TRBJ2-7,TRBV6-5,TGTGCCATCAGTGGGGACTGGAGCTCCTACGAGCAGTACTTC,CAISGDWSSYEQYF
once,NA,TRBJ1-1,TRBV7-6,TGTGCCAGCAGTCCGACCGACAGGAACACTGAAGCTTTCTTT,CASSPTDRNTEAFF
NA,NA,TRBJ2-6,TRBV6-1,TGTGCCAGCATTATGTTGAGCTCTGGGGCCAACGTCCTGACTTTC,CASIMLSSGANVLTF
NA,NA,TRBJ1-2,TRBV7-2,TGTGCCAGCAGCTTAGACCCGACGGGACTTATCTTCGGTGGCTACACCTTC,CASSLDPTGLIFGGYTF
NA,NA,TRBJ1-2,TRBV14,TGTGCCAGCAGCCACCCCGGGCGTAACTATGGCTACACCTTC,CASSHPGRNYGYTF
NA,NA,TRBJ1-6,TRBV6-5,TGTGCCAGCAGTTATACCCAGACTAATTCACCCCTCCACTTT,CASSYTQTNSPLHF
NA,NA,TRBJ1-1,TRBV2,TGTGCCAGCAACCTAGGGTTCCCTGAAGCTTTCTTT,CASNLGFPEAFF
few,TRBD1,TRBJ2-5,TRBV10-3,TGTGCCATCAGTAAAAGACAGGGCTTGGCCCAAGAGACCCAGTACTTC,CAISKRQGLAQETQYF
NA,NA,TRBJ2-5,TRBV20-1,TGCAGTGCTAGAACGGAGACCCAGTACTTC,CSARTETQYF
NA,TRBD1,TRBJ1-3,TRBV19,TGTGCCAGCTGGGACAGTAGGATTTCTGGAAACACCATATATTTT,CASWDSRISGNTIYF
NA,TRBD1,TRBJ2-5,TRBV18,TGTGCCAGCTCACCGAGGGACAGCCCAGGGACCCAGTACTTC,CASSPRDSPGTQYF
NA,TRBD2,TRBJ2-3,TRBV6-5,TGTGCCAGCAGCTGGGGACTAGCGGGGGCAGATACGCAGTATTTT,CASSWGLAGADTQYF
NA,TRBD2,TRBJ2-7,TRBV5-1,TGCGCCAGCAGCTCGTTCGTTCCGGGACTAGCGGCGATCTACGAGCAGTACTTC,CASSSFVPGLAAIYEQYF
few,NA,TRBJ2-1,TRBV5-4,TGTGCCAGCAGCTTGGATGGGACCCACGACAATGAGCAGTTCTTC,CASSLDGTHDNEQFF
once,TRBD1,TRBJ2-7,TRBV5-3,TGTGCCAGCAGTACGGACAGGGGTATATACGAGCAGTACTTC,CASSTDRGIYEQYF
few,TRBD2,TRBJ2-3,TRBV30,TGTGCCTTTACTAGCGGGAGAGGGGATACGCAGTATTTT,CAFTSGRGDTQYF
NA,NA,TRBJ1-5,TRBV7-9,TGTGCCAGCAGCTTAGGTCCCCCCCCTCAGCCCCAGCATTTT,CASSLGPPPQPQHF
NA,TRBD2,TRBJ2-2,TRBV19,TGTGCCAGTAGGGCAACTAGCGCAAACACCGGGGAGCTGTTTTTT,CASRATSANTGELFF
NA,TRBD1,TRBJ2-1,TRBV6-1,TGTGCCATTAACCGGGACAGGGTCTACAATGAGCAGTTCTTC,CAINRDRVYNEQFF
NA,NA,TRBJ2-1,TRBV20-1,TGCAGTGAGGGAAGGAATGAGCAGTTCTTC,CSEGRNEQFF
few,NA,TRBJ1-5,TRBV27,TGTGCCAGCCGGTCGGGGGGGGCGGGCAATCAGCCCCAGCATTTT,CASRSGGAGNQPQHF
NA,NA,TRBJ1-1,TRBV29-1,TGCAGCGTTGACAGGGGGAACACTGAAGCTTTCTTT,CSVDRGNTEAFF